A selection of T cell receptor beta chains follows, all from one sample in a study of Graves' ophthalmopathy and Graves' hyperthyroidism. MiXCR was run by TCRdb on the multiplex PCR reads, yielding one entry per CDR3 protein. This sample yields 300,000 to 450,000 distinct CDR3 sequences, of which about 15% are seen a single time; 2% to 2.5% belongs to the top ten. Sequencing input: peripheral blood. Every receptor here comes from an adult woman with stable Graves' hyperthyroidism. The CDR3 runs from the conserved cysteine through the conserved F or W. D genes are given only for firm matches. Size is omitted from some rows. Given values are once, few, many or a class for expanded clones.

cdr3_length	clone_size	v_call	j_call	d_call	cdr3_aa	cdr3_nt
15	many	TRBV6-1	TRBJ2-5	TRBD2	CASSEGLAGQETQYF	TGTGCCAGCAGCGAAGGACTAGCGGGCCAAGAGACCCAGTACTTC
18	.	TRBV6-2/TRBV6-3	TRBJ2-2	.	CASTLNPRGTMNTGELCF	TGTGCCAGCACCTTAAACCCTAGAGGGACAATGAACACCGGGGAGCTGTGTTTT
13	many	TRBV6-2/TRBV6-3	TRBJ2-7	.	CASNLGYSYEQYF	TGTGCCAGCAACCTCGGTTACTCCTACGAGCAGTACTTC
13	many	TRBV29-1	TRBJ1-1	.	CSVQGRGNTEAFF	TGCAGCGTTCAAGGACGGGGGAACACTGAAGCTTTCTTT
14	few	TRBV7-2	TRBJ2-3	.	CASSSGGPGDTQYF	TGTGCCAGCAGCTCCGGAGGGCCCGGAGATACGCAGTATTTT
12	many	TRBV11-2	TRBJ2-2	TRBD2	CASSLDWRELSF	TGTGCCAGCAGCTTAGATTGGCGGGAGCTGTCTTTT
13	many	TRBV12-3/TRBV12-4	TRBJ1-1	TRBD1	CASSFKGALEAFF	TGTGCCAGCAGTTTCAAGGGGGCGCTTGAAGCTTTCTTT
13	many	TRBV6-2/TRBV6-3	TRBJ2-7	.	CASSYSFPNEQYF	TGTGCCAGCAGTTACTCGTTCCCCAACGAGCAGTACTTC
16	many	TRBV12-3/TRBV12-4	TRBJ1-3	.	CASSLGGHVSGNTIYF	TGTGCCAGCAGTTTAGGAGGGCATGTATCTGGAAACACCATATATTTT
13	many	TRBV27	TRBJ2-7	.	CASTEGPHYEQYF	TGTGCCAGCACCGAGGGACCGCATTACGAGCAGTACTTC
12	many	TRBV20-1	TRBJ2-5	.	CSARINQETQYF	TGCAGTGCTAGAATTAACCAAGAGACCCAGTACTTC
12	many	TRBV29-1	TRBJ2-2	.	CSVVGGTGELFF	TGCAGCGTTGTAGGGGGAACCGGGGAGCTGTTTTTT
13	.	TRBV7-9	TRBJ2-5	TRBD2	CAWGTSGQETQYF	TGTGCTTGGGGGACTAGCGGCCAAGAGACCCAGTACTTC
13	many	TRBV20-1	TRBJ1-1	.	CSARSPTGTEAFF	TGCAGTGCTAGAAGCCCGACGGGCACTGAAGCTTTCTTT
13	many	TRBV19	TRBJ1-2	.	CASIGDPAYGYTF	TGTGCCAGTATTGGGGACCCAGCCTATGGCTACACCTTC
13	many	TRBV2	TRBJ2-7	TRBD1	CASRPGQAYEQYF	TGTGCCAGCAGGCCCGGACAGGCCTACGAGCAGTACTTC
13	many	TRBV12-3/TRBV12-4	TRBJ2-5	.	CASSFSGEETQYF	TGTGCCAGCAGTTTTTCCGGCGAAGAGACCCAGTACTTC
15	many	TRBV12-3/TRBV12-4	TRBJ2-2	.	CASSFVQKNTGELFF	TGTGCCAGCAGTTTTGTCCAGAAGAACACCGGGGAGCTGTTTTTT
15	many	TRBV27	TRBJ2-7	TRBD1	CASSLGQGGPYEQYF	TGTGCCAGCAGTTTGGGACAGGGGGGCCCTTACGAGCAGTACTTC
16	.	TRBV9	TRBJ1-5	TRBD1	CASSVGQGDSNQPQHF	TGTGCCAGCAGCGTAGGACAGGGAGATAGCAATCAGCCCCAGCATTTT
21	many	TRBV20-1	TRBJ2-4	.	CSARDQIGLEGGGLGKNIQYF	TGCAGTGCTAGAGATCAGATCGGGTTGGAAGGTGGGGGATTAGGTAAAAACATTCAGTACTTC
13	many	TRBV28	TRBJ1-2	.	CASSSSPDYGYTF	TGTGCCAGCAGTTCCTCCCCCGACTATGGCTACACCTTC
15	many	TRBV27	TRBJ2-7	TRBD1	CASSLLRDRGTRQYF	TGTGCCAGCAGTTTACTCCGGGACAGGGGAACGCGGCAGTACTTC
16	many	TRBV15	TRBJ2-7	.	CATSKNPRDLSYEQYF	TGTGCCACCAGCAAAAACCCCCGGGACTTAAGCTACGAGCAGTACTTC
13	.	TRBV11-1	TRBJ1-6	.	CASSSDGNSPLHF	TGTGCCAGCAGCTCCGATGGGAATTCACCCCTCCACTTT
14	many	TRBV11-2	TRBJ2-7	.	CATRGADSSYEQYF	TGTGCCACCCGGGGGGCGGACAGCTCCTACGAGCAGTACTTC
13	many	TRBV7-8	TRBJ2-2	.	CASSLTLRGELFF	TGTGCCAGCAGCTTAACCCTGCGCGGGGAGCTGTTTTTT
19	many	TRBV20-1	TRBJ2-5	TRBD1	CSGRFIPGQASGDQETQYF	TGCAGTGGCAGATTCATTCCGGGACAGGCCTCGGGGGACCAAGAGACCCAGTACTTC
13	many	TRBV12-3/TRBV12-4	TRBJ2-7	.	CASSRDVAFEQYF	TGTGCCAGCAGCAGGGACGTTGCTTTCGAGCAGTACTTC
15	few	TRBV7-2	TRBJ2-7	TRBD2	CASSALSPGGYEQYF	TGTGCCAGCAGCGCACTGTCCCCGGGGGGTTACGAGCAGTACTTC
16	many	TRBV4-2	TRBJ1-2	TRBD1	CASSHYLQGATDGYTF	TGTGCCAGCAGCCATTATCTCCAGGGGGCGACCGACGGCTACACCTTC
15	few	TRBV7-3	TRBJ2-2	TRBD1	CASSSGQASTGELFF	TGTGCCAGCAGCTCGGGACAGGCGAGCACCGGGGAGCTGTTTTTT
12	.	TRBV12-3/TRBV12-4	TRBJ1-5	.	CASSSGLQPQHF	TGTGCCAGCAGTTCAGGGCTTCAGCCCCAGCATTTT
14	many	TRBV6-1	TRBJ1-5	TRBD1	CASGGGQGNQPQHF	TGTGCCAGCGGGGGGGGACAGGGAAATCAGCCCCAGCATTTT
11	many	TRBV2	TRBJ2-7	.	CASSVTSEQYF	TGTGCCAGCAGTGTTACAAGCGAGCAGTACTTC
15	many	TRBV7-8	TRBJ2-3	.	CASSLAATSTDTQYF	TGTGCCAGCAGCTTAGCGGCTACGAGCACAGATACGCAGTATTTT
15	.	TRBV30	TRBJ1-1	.	CAWSDHSRGDTEAFF	TGTGCCTGGAGTGACCACAGCCGCGGGGACACTGAAGCTTTCTTT
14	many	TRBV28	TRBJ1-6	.	CASISASNNSPLHF	TGTGCCAGCATTTCCGCATCGAATAATTCACCCCTCCACTTT
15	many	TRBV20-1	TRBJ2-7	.	CSAREKGITQNEQYF	TGCAGTGCTAGAGAGAAGGGGATAACTCAAAACGAGCAGTACTTC
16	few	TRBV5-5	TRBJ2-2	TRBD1	CASSLYPDRVTGELFF	TGTGCCAGCAGCTTGTATCCGGACAGGGTCACCGGGGAGCTGTTTTTT
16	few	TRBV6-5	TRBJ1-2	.	CASSYRSGSSNYGYTF	TGTGCCAGCAGTTACCGCTCGGGATCCTCTAACTATGGCTACACCTTC
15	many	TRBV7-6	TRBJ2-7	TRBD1	CASSPGTGGIYEQYF	TGTGCCAGCAGCCCTGGGACAGGGGGCATCTACGAGCAGTACTTC
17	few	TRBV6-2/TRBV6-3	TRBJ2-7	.	CASSSSVNRVSSYEQYF	TGTGCCAGCAGTTCAAGCGTCAACAGGGTTAGCTCCTACGAGCAGTACTTC
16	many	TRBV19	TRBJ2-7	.	CASVRPGSQQIYEQYF	TGTGCCAGTGTGAGGCCCGGATCGCAACAAATTTACGAGCAGTACTTC
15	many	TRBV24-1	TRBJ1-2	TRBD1	CATSDPGQGNDGYTF	TGTGCCACCAGTGATCCGGGACAGGGGAACGATGGCTACACCTTC
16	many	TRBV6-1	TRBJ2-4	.	CASSDRTYSRGDIKYF	TGTGCCAGCAGTGATCGGACCTACAGCCGCGGTGACATTAAGTACTTC
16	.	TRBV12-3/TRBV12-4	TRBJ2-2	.	CASRGWRGRSSGELFF	TGTGCCAGCAGGGGGTGGAGGGGGAGGTCCTCCGGGGAGCTGTTCTTT
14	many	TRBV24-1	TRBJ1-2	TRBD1	CATSDPGTGFGYTF	TGTGCCACCAGTGATCCTGGGACAGGGTTTGGCTACACCTTC
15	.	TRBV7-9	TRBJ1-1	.	CASSLGGLTNTEAFF	TGTGCCAGCAGCTTAGGGGGACTGACGAACACTGAAGCTTTCTTT
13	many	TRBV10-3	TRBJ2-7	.	CAIGRDGSYEQYF	TGTGCCATCGGCCGGGACGGCTCCTACGAGCAGTACTTC
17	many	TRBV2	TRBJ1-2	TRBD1	CASSYGQGLAFGYGYTF	TGTGCCAGCAGTTACGGACAGGGGCTGGCGTTCGGCTATGGCTACACCTTC
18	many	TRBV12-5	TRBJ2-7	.	CASGLGGVWGKDSYEQYF	TGTGCTAGTGGTTTGGGTGGAGTTTGGGGGAAGGACTCCTACGAGCAGTACTTC
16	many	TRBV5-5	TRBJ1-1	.	CASSLSSRHLNTEAFF	TGTGCCAGCAGCTTGAGCAGTAGACATTTGAACACTGAAGCTTTCTTT
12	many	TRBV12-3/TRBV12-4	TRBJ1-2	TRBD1	CASRGQGSGYTF	TGTGCCAGCAGAGGACAGGGTAGTGGCTACACCTTC
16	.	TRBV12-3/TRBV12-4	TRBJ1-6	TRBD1	CASSPQGALDNSPLHF	TGTGCCAGCAGCCCGCAGGGGGCATTGGATAATTCACCCCTCCACTTT
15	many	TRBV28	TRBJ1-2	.	CASSLLQITPYGYTF	TGTGCCAGCAGTTTACTGCAAATCACCCCCTATGGCTACACCTTC
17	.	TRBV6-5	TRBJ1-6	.	CASSYPGLQGRESPLHF	TGTGCCAGCAGTTACCCGGGGCTACAGGGAAGGGAATCACCCCTCCACTTT
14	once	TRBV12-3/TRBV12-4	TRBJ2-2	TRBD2	CASRRAGGSRELFF	TGTGCCAGCAGGAGGGCGGGAGGTAGCAGGGAGCTGTTTTTT
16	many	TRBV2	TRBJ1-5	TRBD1	CASSAPGQGSRQPQHF	TGTGCCAGCAGTGCTCCGGGACAGGGGAGTCGTCAGCCCCAGCATTTT